The rows below give T cell receptor beta chains drawn from one sample of a study of identical twins. MiXCR was run by TCRdb on the 5' RACE reads, yielding one entry per CDR3 protein. This table has approximately 500,000 distinct CDR3 sequences, over 12% appearing once. A further study also used this sample, focusing on yellow fever vaccine responses in identical twins.

Sequencing used CD4+ T cells sorted from blood. The receptors originated from a woman aged 18-29 years in good health. CDR3s include the opening cysteine and the closing phenylalanine or tryptophan. A D gene is named only where the DNA matches it firmly. Some rows mark clone size as missing; the rest say once, few, many or name a class of expanded clone.

J gene | CDR3 length | D gene | clone size | V gene | CDR3 protein
TRBJ1-4 | 14 | TRBD1 | - | TRBV5-1 | CASSRDRVSEKLFF
TRBJ2-1 | 15 | TRBD2 | many | TRBV24-1 | CATRASSGSYNEQFF
TRBJ2-1 | 11 | - | - | TRBV2 | CASNGHNEQFF
TRBJ2-1 | 15 | TRBD2 | - | TRBV10-3 | CAISLTSGRINEQFF
TRBJ2-5 | 14 | TRBD2 | - | TRBV25-1 | CASSEPGGQETQYF
TRBJ1-5 | 11 | - | few | TRBV20-1 | CSAPLNQPQHF
TRBJ1-4 | 14 | - | many | TRBV12-3/TRBV12-4 | CASSRGGQNEKLFF
TRBJ1-1 | 14 | - | few | TRBV5-1 | CASSFGHRNTEAFF
TRBJ2-7 | 14 | TRBD1 | few | TRBV10-3 | CAIMRTGPSYEQYF
TRBJ1-5 | 13 | - | few | TRBV12-3/TRBV12-4 | CASSLPPGQPQHF
TRBJ2-7 | 15 | TRBD2 | - | TRBV15 | CATSRSPAGVYEQYF
TRBJ2-5 | 14 | - | - | TRBV5-1 | CASNIGGPGETQYF
TRBJ2-1 | 14 | TRBD2 | many | TRBV5-6 | CASAGGRRYNEQFF
TRBJ1-1 | 14 | - | - | TRBV20-1 | CSAPDRSIFTEAFF
TRBJ2-1 | 16 | - | few | TRBV10-3 | CAIAVDASSSYNEQFF
TRBJ2-2 | 13 | - | - | TRBV7-9 | CASRLEATGELFF
TRBJ2-7 | 16 | TRBD1 | - | TRBV15 | CATSRDLTGRGYEQYF
TRBJ2-3 | 15 | - | few | TRBV25-1 | CASSEYRGEQDTQYF
TRBJ1-2 | 16 | - | - | TRBV6-1 | CASATGWPQTLYGYTF
TRBJ1-1 | 14 | - | few | TRBV27 | CASSKEAGFGEAFF
TRBJ2-1 | 13 | - | - | TRBV4-1 | CASSQDRAIQQFF
TRBJ2-2 | 14 | - | - | TRBV3-1 | CASSREGDTGELFF
TRBJ2-2 | 15 | - | - | TRBV2 | CASSEYLTGTGELFF
TRBJ2-5 | 14 | TRBD1 | - | TRBV7-2 | CASSSRTGSWAQYF
TRBJ2-5 | 16 | - | few | TRBV20-1 | CSARDSLAGKEETQYF
TRBJ2-7 | 15 | TRBD2 | few | TRBV5-1 | CASSSSAGAPYEQYF
TRBJ1-2 | 15 | TRBD1 | - | TRBV4-1 | CASSGRGGGNYGYTF
TRBJ2-2 | 16 | - | few | TRBV5-6 | CASSLGVRANTGELFF
TRBJ2-1 | 16 | TRBD2 | few | TRBV7-2 | CASSLVGGRDNNEQFF
TRBJ2-5 | 16 | TRBD2 | - | TRBV7-2 | CASSLDSAGGKETQYF
TRBJ2-7 | 15 | - | - | TRBV3-1 | CASSHTGRGANEQYF
TRBJ1-1 | 14 | TRBD1 | few | TRBV20-1 | CSARTGGKNTEAFF
TRBJ2-6 | 18 | TRBD1 | - | TRBV6-2/TRBV6-3 | CASSTPGQGLVGANVLTF
TRBJ2-6 | 13 | - | few | TRBV11-2 | CASSYTGANVLTF
TRBJ1-5 | 15 | TRBD1 | - | TRBV20-1 | CSARDTGGSNQPQHF
TRBJ2-7 | 15 | - | few | TRBV3-1 | CASSHDPGDFYEQYF
TRBJ2-1 | 15 | - | few | TRBV7-8 | CASSRGLGPYNEQFF
TRBJ2-5 | 16 | - | - | TRBV3-1 | CASSQTGRGAQETQYF
TRBJ2-1 | 15 | TRBD1 | - | TRBV7-9 | CASRSTGGAYNEQFF
TRBJ2-2 | 14 | TRBD1 | - | TRBV5-1 | CASSSGQGSGELFF
TRBJ2-7 | 13 | TRBD2 | many | TRBV20-1 | CSARLAGVYEQYF
TRBJ2-1 | 16 | TRBD2 | - | TRBV14 | CASSQWTSGSWDEQFF
TRBJ2-7 | 18 | TRBD2 | - | TRBV20-1 | CSAYQTEGLAGGTGEQYF
TRBJ2-3 | 15 | TRBD2 | - | TRBV7-8 | CASSKRLAVTDTQYF
TRBJ2-1 | 13 | TRBD2 | - | TRBV20-1 | CSARVPTSGIRFF
TRBJ1-6 | 19 | - | - | TRBV10-3 | CAISERNRDKSSYNSPLHF
TRBJ2-7 | 13 | - | - | TRBV20-1 | CSANDLISYEQYF
TRBJ1-2 | 15 | - | few | TRBV6-1 | CASSVRSRRSYGYTF
TRBJ2-3 | 17 | - | - | TRBV6-5 | CASSYRGGSLSTDTQYF
TRBJ1-2 | 15 | - | many | TRBV3-1 | CASSHNPQGNYGYTF
TRBJ1-6 | 14 | TRBD1 | few | TRBV15 | CATRAGTGDSPLHF
TRBJ2-7 | 16 | TRBD1 | - | TRBV13 | CASSKGTGGLAYEQYF
TRBJ1-5 | 12 | - | many | TRBV27 | CASSDGGQPQHF
TRBJ2-2 | 15 | - | few | TRBV5-1 | CASSLEVGAGGELFF